This is a list of T cell receptor beta chains from one sample in a study of post-analysis software for immune sequencing data. One entry per CDR3 protein, called by TCRdb with MiXCR from the PCR reads. The sample holds 800,000 to 950,000 distinct CDR3 sequences; around 53% are singletons and the top ten take around 4.5%. Sequencing was performed on blood. Receptors were obtained from a girl between 10 and 17 years old with multiple sclerosis. The CDR3 runs from the conserved cysteine through the conserved F or W. Fields, in order: V gene, J gene, D gene, clone size, CDR3 protein, CDR3 DNA. D genes are given only for firm matches. Clone sizes are given selectively: once, few, many, or a class where the clone is expanded.

TRBV29-1,TRBJ2-7,-,-,CSVMTGVSYEQYF,TGCAGTGTTATGACAGGTGTCTCCTACGAGCAGTACTTC
TRBV14,TRBJ1-1,TRBD1,-,CASSQDLSDRGRTEAFF,TGTGCCAGCAGCCAAGATCTCTCGGACAGGGGACGCACTGAAGCTTTCTTT
TRBV20-1,TRBJ2-7,TRBD2,-,CSARISGSVNEQYF,TGCAGTGCTAGAATTAGCGGGAGTGTCAACGAGCAGTACTTC
TRBV6-1,TRBJ1-5,-,-,CASSEIPNQPQHF,TGTGCCAGCAGTGAAATTCCGAATCAGCCCCAGCATTTT
TRBV7-9,TRBJ2-5,TRBD1,-,CASSLGDRVQETQYF,TGTGCCAGCAGCTTAGGGGACAGGGTTCAAGAGACCCAGTACTTC
TRBV7-8,TRBJ2-7,TRBD2,once,CASSPRLAANYEQYF,TGTGCCAGCAGCCCCAGACTAGCGGCAAACTACGAGCAGTACTTC
TRBV20-1,TRBJ2-3,-,few,CSARERSTDTQYF,TGCAGTGCTAGGGAACGGAGCACAGATACGCAGTATTTT
TRBV20-1,TRBJ2-5,-,-,CSAHRGGPYQETQYF,TGCAGTGCTCATAGGGGGGGACCGTACCAAGAGACCCAGTACTTC
TRBV29-1,TRBJ2-7,TRBD1,once,CSATGTVPRGRIYEQYF,TGCAGCGCCACCGGGACAGTGCCAAGGGGCAGGATATACGAGCAGTACTTC
TRBV5-1,TRBJ1-5,-,-,CASSLEAGDNQPQHF,TGCGCCAGCAGCTTGGAGGCCGGAGACAATCAGCCCCAGCATTTT
TRBV5-1,TRBJ2-1,-,-,CASSSPRSDEQFF,TGCGCCAGCAGCTCGCCTCGGTCGGATGAGCAGTTCTTC
TRBV5-1,TRBJ2-3,-,once,CASSRGGESDTQYF,TGCGCCAGCAGCCGTGGCGGGGAATCAGATACGCAGTATTTT
TRBV7-8,TRBJ1-2,-,-,CASRADEQRFYGYTF,TGTGCCAGCAGGGCTGACGAGCAGAGATTTTATGGCTACACCTTC
TRBV20-1,TRBJ2-5,-,-,CSADQGYQETQYF,TGCAGTGCTGATCAGGGATACCAAGAGACCCAGTACTTC
TRBV20-1,TRBJ1-2,-,few,CSASLGTRDGYTF,TGCAGTGCTAGTCTTGGGACGAGAGATGGCTACACCTTC
TRBV27,TRBJ2-1,TRBD2,-,CASSLSSGSGGQFF,TGTGCCAGCAGTTTATCCAGCGGGAGCGGCGGGCAGTTCTTC
TRBV4-1,TRBJ2-7,TRBD1,-,CASSQDFGTGIYEQYF,TGCGCCAGCAGCCAGGATTTCGGGACAGGGATATACGAGCAGTACTTC
TRBV29-1,TRBJ2-7,TRBD1,once,CSVGTGGEQYF,TGCAGCGTCGGGACAGGGGGTGAGCAGTACTTC
TRBV18,TRBJ2-1,-,-,CASSPPGASKEQFF,TGTGCCAGCTCACCACCGGGGGCTTCAAAGGAGCAGTTCTTC
TRBV25-1,TRBJ1-2,TRBD1,-,CASSSTGEAVYGYTF,TGTGCCAGCAGTTCCACAGGGGAGGCAGTCTATGGCTACACCTTC
TRBV20-1,TRBJ2-3,TRBD2,-,CSARDTSGRGTDTQYF,TGCAGTGCTAGAGATACTAGCGGGAGGGGGACAGATACGCAGTATTTT
TRBV20-1,TRBJ2-5,TRBD2,-,CSAGPPSGGETQYF,TGCAGTGCTGGACCCCCTAGCGGCGGCGAGACCCAGTACTTC
TRBV5-1,TRBJ2-1,-,-,CASSFRANRGDEQFF,TGCGCCAGCAGCTTCCGGGCCAATCGGGGCGATGAGCAGTTCTTC
TRBV27,TRBJ2-2,TRBD2,-,CASSLLAATGELFF,TGTGCCAGCAGTTTACTAGCGGCCACCGGGGAGCTGTTTTTT